Listed below are T cell receptor beta chains from one sample, sequenced in a study of CD8+ T cells in alopecia areata. Measured with immunoSEQ multiplex PCR; TCRdb has only the in-frame clones, and not every one. The table includes approximately 280,000 clones, about 62% detected once. The sequencing here drew on CD4+ T cells sorted from blood, taken at week 24, from a patient treated with tofacitinib. Receptor source: a human donor with alopecia areata. Both conserved end residues are part of each CDR3. A D gene is named only where the DNA matches it firmly. For some rows the clone size is stated as once, few or many, or as a class when expanded; others skip it.

j_gene,v_gene,d_gene,abundance,CDR3nt,CDR3aa
TRBJ2-7,TRBV7-2,-,-,TGTGCCAGCAGCTTAGGTCGGAGGGGCCTACACTACGAGCAGTACTTC,CASSLGRRGLHYEQYF
TRBJ2-3,TRBV10-3,TRBD2,few,TGTGCCATCAGTAATAGCGGGGGGAATAGAGATACGCAGTATTTT,CAISNSGGNRDTQYF
TRBJ2-3,TRBV5-1,-,once,TGCGCCAGCGCCGGGACTCAGGCAGATACGCAGTATTTT,CASAGTQADTQYF
TRBJ2-3,TRBV9,TRBD2,-,TGTGCCAGCAGCCCCTCACGGCTAGCGGGGAGCACAGATACGCAGTATTTT,CASSPSRLAGSTDTQYF
TRBJ1-2,TRBV29-1,-,-,TGCAGCGTTGACGAGACAGGCGAGGTGAACTATGGCTACACCTTC,CSVDETGEVNYGYTF
TRBJ2-3,TRBV19,TRBD1,few,TGTGCCAGTAGGACAGGGGGCGCGGGGGATACGCAGTATTTT,CASRTGGAGDTQYF
TRBJ2-3,TRBV2,-,-,TGTGCCAGCAGGAGGGTACAAACGGAAGATACGCAGTATTTT,CASRRVQTEDTQYF
TRBJ2-3,TRBV6-6,-,few,TGTGCCAGCAGTTACTCGACTGCGGATACGCAGTATTTT,CASSYSTADTQYF
TRBJ1-2,TRBV5-4,-,-,TGTGCCAGCAGCTTGAAGGGGTCAGACTATGGCTACACCTTC,CASSLKGSDYGYTF
TRBJ1-2,TRBV2,TRBD1,once,TGTGCCAGCAGTGAAGAGAGGGGGACAGGGTACGGCTACACCTTC,CASSEERGTGYGYTF
TRBJ2-5,TRBV25-1,TRBD2,-,TGTGCCAGCAGTGAAGGACTAGCGGGGATTGAGACCCAGTACTTC,CASSEGLAGIETQYF
TRBJ1-1,TRBV2,-,once,TGTGCCAGCGTTAAGGACACTGAAGCTTTCTTT,CASVKDTEAFF
TRBJ2-6,TRBV15,-,few,TGTGCCACCAGCATTACAGGGAACGCCAACGTCCTGACTTTC,CATSITGNANVLTF
TRBJ1-2,TRBV4-1,-,-,TGCGCCAGCAGCCAAGAGGGGTATGGCTACACCTTC,CASSQEGYGYTF
TRBJ2-2,TRBV9,TRBD2,-,TGTGCCAGCAGCGTAGGACCGGGAAATAGCGGGGGGTCCGGGGAGCTGTTTTTT,CASSVGPGNSGGSGELFF
TRBJ1-6,TRBV30,-,once,TGTGCCTGGAGTCCAGGCGGAATCTCCTATAATTCACCCCTCCACTTT,CAWSPGGISYNSPLHF
TRBJ2-5,TRBV20-1,-,-,TGCAGTGCTAGAGATAGGGAGACCCAGTACTTC,CSARDRETQYF
TRBJ2-7,TRBV5-1,TRBD1,-,TGCGCCAGCAGCGCACAAGGACAGGGGAAGCACGAGCAGTACTTC,CASSAQGQGKHEQYF
TRBJ2-3,TRBV29-1,-,-,TGCAGCGTTTCTTCGGGGGGCCACCTAGATACGCAGTATTTT,CSVSSGGHLDTQYF
TRBJ2-7,TRBV30,TRBD2,-,TGTGCCTGGAGGTCAGCGGGGGCCTCCTACGAGCAGTACTTC,CAWRSAGASYEQYF
TRBJ2-3,TRBV7-7,-,-,TGTGCTAGCAGCCCGCAGATTAGCACAGATACGCAGTATTTT,CASSPQISTDTQYF
TRBJ2-3,TRBV9,-,-,TGTGCCAGCAGCTTTTCCCGATACACAGATACGCAGTATTTT,CASSFSRYTDTQYF
TRBJ2-7,TRBV27,TRBD1,-,TGTGCCAGCAGTTCCTGGACAGGGGAGGCCGAGCAGTACTTC,CASSSWTGEAEQYF
TRBJ2-1,TRBV6-1,-,once,TGTGCCACCGATCCTAGGGGCAATGAGCAGTTCTTC,CATDPRGNEQFF
TRBJ1-2,TRBV5-1,-,-,TGCGCCAGCAGCCCGTCCGTGTCGGCGGGAGGCTACACCTTC,CASSPSVSAGGYTF
TRBJ1-2,TRBV30,-,few,TGTGCCTGGAGTGTACGGGCCAGGGCCGGCTATGGCTACACCTTC,CAWSVRARAGYGYTF
TRBJ1-5,TRBV7-2,TRBD1,-,TGTGCCAGCAGCTACCGGACAGGGATGGGGCAGCCCCAGCATTTT,CASSYRTGMGQPQHF
TRBJ2-3,TRBV13,TRBD1,-,TGTGCCAGCAGCCTGACAGGGGGCGCGGATACGCAGTATTTT,CASSLTGGADTQYF
TRBJ2-5,TRBV7-9,TRBD2,-,TGTGCCAGCAGCCCCGAATGGGAGCGGGGGGAAAAGACCCAGTACTTC,CASSPEWERGEKTQYF
TRBJ1-2,TRBV29-1,-,-,TGCAGCGTTAGTGGGGGGCGCGGCTATGGCTACACCTTC,CSVSGGRGYGYTF
TRBJ1-1,TRBV5-1,-,once,TGCGCCAGCAGCTTGGTGGTGGCAGGGAACACTGAAGCTTTCTTT,CASSLVVAGNTEAFF
TRBJ2-5,TRBV30,TRBD2,-,TGTGCCTGGAGTGTACAACTAGCGGGGGGAGGATTCCAAGAGACCCAGTACTTC,CAWSVQLAGGGFQETQYF
TRBJ1-6,TRBV5-1,TRBD1,-,TGCGCCAGCAGCACGCGACAGGGGGCGAAGGGGGCCCTCCACTTT,CASSTRQGAKGALHF
TRBJ2-6,TRBV30,TRBD1,-,TGTGCCTGGCGTCAAAGGACAGGAAATCTTGGGGCCAACGTCCTGACTTTC,CAWRQRTGNLGANVLTF
TRBJ2-5,TRBV6-6,-,few,TGTGCCAGCAGTTTGGGGGAGACCCAGTACTTC,CASSLGETQYF
TRBJ1-6,TRBV7-9,TRBD1,-,TGTGCCAGCAGCGGGGACAGGGGGCGGGAACCCCTCCACTTT,CASSGDRGREPLHF
TRBJ2-3,TRBV29-1,-,few,TGCAGCGCCCACCGGGGTAGGTCGTCAGATACGCAGTATTTT,CSAHRGRSSDTQYF
TRBJ2-1,TRBV19,-,few,TGTGCCAGTGCTGGGGACACTTTTACCCAAGGCTCCTACAATGAGCAGTTCTTC,CASAGDTFTQGSYNEQFF
TRBJ1-4,TRBV10-3,-,-,TGTGCCATCAGTGAGTCTACCCGCACTCTTAATGAAAAACTGTTTTTT,CAISESTRTLNEKLFF
TRBJ2-2,TRBV19,-,-,TGTGCCAGTAGTTACAGCGAATTGAACACCGGGGAGCTGTTTTTT,CASSYSELNTGELFF
TRBJ1-5,TRBV30,-,-,TGTGCCTGGAGTTGGAACAGGGACCAGCCCCAGCATTTT,CAWSWNRDQPQHF
TRBJ1-2,TRBV5-6,TRBD1,-,TGTGCCAGCAGCTTAGGCGGGACAGGGGGCTATGGCTACACCTTC,CASSLGGTGGYGYTF
TRBJ2-1,TRBV10-3,TRBD1,-,TGTGCCATCGGTCGGGGACAGGCCGAAAATGAGCAGTTCTTC,CAIGRGQAENEQFF
TRBJ1-4,TRBV30,-,-,TGTGCCTGGAGTACCGCCGGGGGGACACGGCGTGAAAAACTGTTTTTT,CAWSTAGGTRREKLFF
TRBJ2-1,TRBV4-1,TRBD2,few,TGCGCCAGCAGCCAAGTGGACATGGGACTAGCGGGACACAATGAGCAGTTCTTC,CASSQVDMGLAGHNEQFF